This T cell receptor beta chain was recovered during a study of cytomegalovirus exposure and HLA in healthy donors. Remarks on this clone: Its antigen is still unknown.

Study findings and constraints: Within an earlier analysis, most TCR beta V segments proved productive either about 87% or about 30% of the time. A likely sequencing artifact accounted for one observed cluster of highly shared sequence variants. At a 0.05 false discovery rate, a later analysis found 16,951 TCR beta sequences to be associated with HLA alleles.

There were likely unrecorded immune exposures, though donors were nominally healthy when sampled. The PCR was carried out with 60 Vbeta primers and 13 Jbeta primers. Sequencing was performed with immunoSEQ multiplex PCR; in TCRdb, only in-frame clones are kept and a portion is missing. The sample yields about 38,000 clones, of which the top ten take up around 8.9%. The germline V and J ends were trimmed by 4 bases and 1 base, with 13 bases remaining between them. The CDR3 sequence is 15 residues long. Germline loops: CDR1 SGHRS, CDR2 YFSETQ. J is TRBJ2-3 and V is TRBV5-1; D might be TRBD2 (5 bases). The sample taken for sequencing was PBMCs. The receptor comes from a man aged 40-55 years in good health and CMV-seropositive. The CDR3 DNA reads TGCGCCAGCAGCCCCCCGGGTAGCGGCACAGATACGCAGTATTTT. As protein: CASSPPGSGTDTQYF. Looking up the rest from reference TRBV5-1 and TRBJ2-3 gives the full variable domain: KAGVTQTPRYLIKTRGQQVTLSCSPISGHRSVSWYQQTPGQGLQFLFEYFSETQRNKGNFPGRFSGRQFSNSRSEMNVSTLELGDSALYLCASSPPGSGTDTQYFGPGTRLTVL.